The subject of this entry is one T cell receptor (beta chain). V lost 5 bases and J lost 7, with 15 bases in between. This CDR3 spans 13 amino acids. Germline V gene lookup returns CDR1 MNHEY and CDR2 SMNVEV (reference sequence). This record belongs to a study of blood T cell repertoires in COVID-19. In Cohort 3, a recovered donor had either two negative PCRs, clearance, or symptom resolution. TCRdb's copy holds only in-frame clones and misses some; the assay was immunoSEQ multiplex PCR. In the table there are 200,000 to 250,000 clones, roughly 84% of which are singletons. Sequenced material: PBMCs or T cells enriched from blood (not recorded which). The chain couples TRBV27 to TRBJ2-7, with D uncertain. This receptor was taken from a middle-aged woman who had recovered from COVID-19. The CDR3 DNA sequence: TGTGCCAGCAGTCCGGCTTTGAGCGTAGAGCAGTACTTC. Translation: CASSPALSVEQYF.